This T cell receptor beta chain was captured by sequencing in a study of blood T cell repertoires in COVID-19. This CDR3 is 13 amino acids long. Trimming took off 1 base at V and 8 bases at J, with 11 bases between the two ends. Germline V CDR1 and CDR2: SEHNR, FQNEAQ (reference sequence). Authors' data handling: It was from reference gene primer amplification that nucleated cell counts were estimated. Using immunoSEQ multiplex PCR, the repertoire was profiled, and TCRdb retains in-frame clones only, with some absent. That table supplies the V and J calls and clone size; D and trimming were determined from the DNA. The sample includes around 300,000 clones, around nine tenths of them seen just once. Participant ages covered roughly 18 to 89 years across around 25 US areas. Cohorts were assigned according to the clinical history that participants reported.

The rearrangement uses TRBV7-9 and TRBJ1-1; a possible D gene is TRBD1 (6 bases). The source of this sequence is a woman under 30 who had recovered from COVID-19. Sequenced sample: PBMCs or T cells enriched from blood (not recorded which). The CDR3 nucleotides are TGTGCCAGCAGCTTAGTCGACAGGTCGGAAGCTTTCTTT. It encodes CASSLVDRSEAFF.